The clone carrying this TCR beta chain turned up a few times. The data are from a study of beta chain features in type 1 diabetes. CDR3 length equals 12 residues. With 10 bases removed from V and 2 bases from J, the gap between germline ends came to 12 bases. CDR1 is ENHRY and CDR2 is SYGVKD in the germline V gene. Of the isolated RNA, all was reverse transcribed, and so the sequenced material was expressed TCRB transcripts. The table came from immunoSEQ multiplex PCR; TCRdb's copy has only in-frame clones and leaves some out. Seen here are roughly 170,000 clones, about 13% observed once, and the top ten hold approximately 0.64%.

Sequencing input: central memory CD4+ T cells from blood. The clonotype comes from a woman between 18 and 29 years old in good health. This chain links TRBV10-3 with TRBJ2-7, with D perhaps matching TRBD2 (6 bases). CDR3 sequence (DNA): TGTGCCACCCGAAGGGAGGCCTACGAGCAGTACTTC. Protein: CATRREAYEQYF.